This TCR beta chain was recovered during a study of molecular identifiers for immune sequencing clone quantification. Germline V gene sequence: CDR1 SQVTM, CDR2 ANQGSEA. The CDR3 has 11 residues. V lost 3 bases and J 4 bases, leaving 6 bases between the germline ends. Previously described methods and listed TCR primers were used for bulk TCR libraries. Each CDR3 protein is one row after TCRdb ran MiXCR on the PCR reads. The sample lists some 320,000 distinct CDR3 sequences; 24% were seen once. This clonotype appeared many times. Sequenced: naive CD8+ T cells from blood, with Jurkat cell RNA spiked in. This sample's subset: FACS-sorted CD8+CD4-CCR7+CD45RA+ naive T cells. The chain links TRBV29-1 to TRBJ1-2; unclear D gene. This sequence originates from a human donor in good health. Some libraries in this study had Jurkat cell RNA spiked in. For the CDR3, the DNA is TGCAGCGTTGAGCTGATCTATGGCTACACCTTC. The encoded protein is CSVELIYGYTF. Based on the CDR3 plus reference TRBV29-1 and TRBJ1-2, the full variable domain is SAVISQKPSRDICQRGTSLTIQCQVDSQVTMMFWYRQQPGQSLTLIATANQGSEATYESGFVIDKFPISRPNLTFSTLTVSNMSPEDSSIYLCSVELIYGYTFGSGTRLTVV.